The clone carrying this T cell receptor (beta chain) appeared a few times. Clones were read by immunoSEQ multiplex PCR, and TCRdb kept only the in-frame ones, dropping some. The repertoire holds 75,000 to 90,000 clones, 90% to 95% seen once, with about 0.37% in the top ten. This specimen belongs to a study of technical replicates of blood from a few donors. The source material was T cells isolated from PBMCs. The source of this sequence is a human donor in good health.

CDR3 DNA: TGCAGCGTTGAATGGGTAGGGGGTAACACTGAAGCTTTCTTT. The encoded protein is CSVEWVGGNTEAFF. V and J are TRBV29-1 and TRBJ1-1; D might be TRBD1 (6 bases). Germline CDR1 and CDR2: SQVTM and ANQGSEA. V gave up 2 bases and J gave up 2 bases, with 12 bases separating them. This CDR3 is built from 14 residues.